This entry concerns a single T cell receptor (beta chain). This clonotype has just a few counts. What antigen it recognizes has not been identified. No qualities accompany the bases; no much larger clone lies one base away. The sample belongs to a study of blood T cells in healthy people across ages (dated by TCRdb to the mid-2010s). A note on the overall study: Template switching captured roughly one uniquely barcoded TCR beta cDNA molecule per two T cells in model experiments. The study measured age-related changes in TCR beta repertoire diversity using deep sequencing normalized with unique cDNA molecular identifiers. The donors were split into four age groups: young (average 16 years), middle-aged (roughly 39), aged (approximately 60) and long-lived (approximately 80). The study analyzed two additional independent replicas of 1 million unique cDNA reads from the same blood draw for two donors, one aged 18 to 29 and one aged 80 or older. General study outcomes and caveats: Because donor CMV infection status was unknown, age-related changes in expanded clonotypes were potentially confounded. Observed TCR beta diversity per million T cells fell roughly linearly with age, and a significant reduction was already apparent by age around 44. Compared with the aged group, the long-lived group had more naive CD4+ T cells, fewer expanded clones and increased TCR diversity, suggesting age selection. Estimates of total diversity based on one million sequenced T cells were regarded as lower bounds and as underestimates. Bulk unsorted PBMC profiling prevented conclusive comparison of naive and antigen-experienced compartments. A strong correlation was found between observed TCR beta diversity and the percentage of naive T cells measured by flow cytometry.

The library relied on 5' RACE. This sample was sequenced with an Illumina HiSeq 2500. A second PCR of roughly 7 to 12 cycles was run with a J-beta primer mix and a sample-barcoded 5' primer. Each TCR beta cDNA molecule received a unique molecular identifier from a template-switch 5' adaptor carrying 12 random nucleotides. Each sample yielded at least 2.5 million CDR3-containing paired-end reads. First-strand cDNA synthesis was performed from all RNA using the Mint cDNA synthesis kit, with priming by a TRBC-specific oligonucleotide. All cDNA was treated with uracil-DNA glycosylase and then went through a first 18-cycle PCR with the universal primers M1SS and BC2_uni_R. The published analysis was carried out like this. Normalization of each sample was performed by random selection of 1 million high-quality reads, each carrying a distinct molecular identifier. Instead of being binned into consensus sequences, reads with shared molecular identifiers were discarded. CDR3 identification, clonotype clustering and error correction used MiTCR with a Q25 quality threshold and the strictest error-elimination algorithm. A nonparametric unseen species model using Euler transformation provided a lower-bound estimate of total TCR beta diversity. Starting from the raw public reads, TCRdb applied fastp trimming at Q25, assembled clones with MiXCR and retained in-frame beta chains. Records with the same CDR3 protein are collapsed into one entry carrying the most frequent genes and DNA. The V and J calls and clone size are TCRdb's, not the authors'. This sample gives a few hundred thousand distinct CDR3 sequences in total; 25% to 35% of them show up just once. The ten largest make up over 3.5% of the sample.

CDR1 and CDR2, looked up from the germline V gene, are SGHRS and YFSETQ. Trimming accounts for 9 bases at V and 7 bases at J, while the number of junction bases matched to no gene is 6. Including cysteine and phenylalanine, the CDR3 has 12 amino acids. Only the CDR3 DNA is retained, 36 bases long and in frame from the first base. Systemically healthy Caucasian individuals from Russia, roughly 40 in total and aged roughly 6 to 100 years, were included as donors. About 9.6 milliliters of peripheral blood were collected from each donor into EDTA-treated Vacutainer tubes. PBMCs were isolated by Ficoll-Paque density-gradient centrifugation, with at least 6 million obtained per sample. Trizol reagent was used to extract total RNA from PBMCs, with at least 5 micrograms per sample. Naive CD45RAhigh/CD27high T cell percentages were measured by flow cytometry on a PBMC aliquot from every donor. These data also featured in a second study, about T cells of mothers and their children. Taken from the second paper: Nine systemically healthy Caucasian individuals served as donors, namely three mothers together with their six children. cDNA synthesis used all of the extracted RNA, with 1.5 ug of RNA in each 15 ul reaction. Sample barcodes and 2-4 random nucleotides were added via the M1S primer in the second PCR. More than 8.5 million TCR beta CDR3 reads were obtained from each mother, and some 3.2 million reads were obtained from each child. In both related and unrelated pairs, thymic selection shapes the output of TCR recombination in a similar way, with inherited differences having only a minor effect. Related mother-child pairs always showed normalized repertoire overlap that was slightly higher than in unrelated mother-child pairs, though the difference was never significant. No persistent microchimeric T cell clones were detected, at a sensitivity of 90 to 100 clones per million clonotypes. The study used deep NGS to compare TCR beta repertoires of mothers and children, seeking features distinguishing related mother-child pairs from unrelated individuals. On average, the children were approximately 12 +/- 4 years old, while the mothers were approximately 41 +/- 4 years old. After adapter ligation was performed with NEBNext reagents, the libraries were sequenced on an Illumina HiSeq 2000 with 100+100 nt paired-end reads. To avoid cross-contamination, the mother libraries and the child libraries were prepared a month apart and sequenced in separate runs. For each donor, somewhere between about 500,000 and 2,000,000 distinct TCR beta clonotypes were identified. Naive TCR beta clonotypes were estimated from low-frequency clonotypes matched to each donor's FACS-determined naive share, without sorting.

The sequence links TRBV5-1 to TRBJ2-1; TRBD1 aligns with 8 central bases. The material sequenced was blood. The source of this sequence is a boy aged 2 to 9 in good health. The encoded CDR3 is CATSDRANEQFF. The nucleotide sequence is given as TGCGCCACCTCGGACAGGGCAAATGAGCAGTTCTTC.